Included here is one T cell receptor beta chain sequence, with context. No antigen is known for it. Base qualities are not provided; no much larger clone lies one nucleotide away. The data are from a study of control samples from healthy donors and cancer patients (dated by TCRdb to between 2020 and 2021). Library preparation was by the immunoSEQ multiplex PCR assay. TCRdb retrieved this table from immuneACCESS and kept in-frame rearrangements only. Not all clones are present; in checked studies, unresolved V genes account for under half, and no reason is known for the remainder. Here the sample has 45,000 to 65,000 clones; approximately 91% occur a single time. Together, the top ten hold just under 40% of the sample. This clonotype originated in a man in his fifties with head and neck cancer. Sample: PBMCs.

In nucleotide form, the sequence is TGCGCCAGCAGCTCCATGGGGGAAGAGACCCAGTACTTC. The resulting protein is CASSSMGEETQYF. Here the chain combines TRBV5-1 and TRBJ2-5, with the D call tentatively TRBD1 or TRBD2, each fitting 5 bases. The CDR3 spans 13 residues, from the cysteine through the phenylalanine. CDR3 DNA only is kept here, 39 bases in frame from base 1. CDR1 is given as SGHRS and CDR2 as YFSETQ, both from the germline V gene. V and J lose 3 bases and 3 bases, and a span of 9 bases separates them. When the CDR3 is completed using the reference TRBV5-1 and TRBJ2-5 genes on either side, the full variable domain is KAGVTQTPRYLIKTRGQQVTLSCSPISGHRSVSWYQQTPGQGLQFLFEYFSETQRNKGNFPGRFSGRQFSNSRSEMNVSTLELGDSALYLCASSSMGEETQYFGPGTRLLVL.